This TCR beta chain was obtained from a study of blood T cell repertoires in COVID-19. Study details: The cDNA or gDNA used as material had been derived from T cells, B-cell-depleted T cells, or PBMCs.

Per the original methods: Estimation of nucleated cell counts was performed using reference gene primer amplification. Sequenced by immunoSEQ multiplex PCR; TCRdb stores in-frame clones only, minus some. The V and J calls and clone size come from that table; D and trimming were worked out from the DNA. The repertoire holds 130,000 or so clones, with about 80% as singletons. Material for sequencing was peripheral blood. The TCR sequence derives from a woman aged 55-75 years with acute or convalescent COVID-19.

The DNA of the CDR3 is TGCGCCAGCAGCTTGGATCCCGCTGTAGACTATGGCTACACCTTC. Amino acid sequence: CASSLDPAVDYGYTF. The chain couples TRBV5-1 to TRBJ1-2, with D unresolved. CDR1 is SGHRS, CDR2 YFSETQ, per germline. The CDR3 is 15 amino acids. V lost 0 bases and J 3 bases, leaving 12 bases between the germline ends. The full variable domain, completed using reference TRBV5-1 and TRBJ1-2, is KAGVTQTPRYLIKTRGQQVTLSCSPISGHRSVSWYQQTPGQGLQFLFEYFSETQRNKGNFPGRFSGRQFSNSRSEMNVSTLELGDSALYLCASSLDPAVDYGYTFGSGTRLTVV.